This T cell receptor (beta chain) was captured by sequencing in a study of response to subunit inactivated influenza vaccine. General observations from the study: The authors proposed limited new T cell recruitment per seasonal influenza vaccination.

TCRdb re-derived calls from the RT-PCR reads in MiXCR, one entry per CDR3 protein. The sample has around 790,000 distinct CDR3 sequences, 21% seen once. About this clonotype: The antigen remains undetermined.

The ends lost 10 bases at V and 4 bases at J; junction bases unmatched: 8. The CDR3 is 14 amino acids. CDR1 is ENHRY and CDR2 is SYGVKD in the germline V gene. V usage is TRBV10-3 and J usage is TRBJ2-1, with 9 bases that match TRBD2. The receptor's source is a man aged 50 to 59 who received an inactivated influenza vaccine. Material: PBMCs from blood, obtained less than 6 days after vaccination. CDR3: CATWASGTYNEQFF. CDR3 nucleotide sequence: TGTGCCACGTGGGCTAGCGGGACTTACAATGAGCAGTTCTTC.